This T cell receptor beta chain came from a study of blood T cell repertoires in COVID-19 (dated by TCRdb to 2019 to 2021). A note on the overall study: Samples from collaborators originated in the United States, Italy and Spain and spanned both the acute and convalescent phases of COVID-19. The prospective study material was composed of cDNA or gDNA derived from T cells, B-cell-depleted T cells, or PBMCs. Deeply sampled blood TCRbeta repertoires from subjects exposed to, actively infected with, or recovered from COVID-19 were included in the dataset. The repertoires were made available in a free public database intended to serve as a resource for research on the immune response to SARS-CoV-2. The samples were drawn from the first 160 participants of the ongoing ImmuneRACE study and from over a thousand subjects provided by 6 global collaborators. The sample metadata nearly always contained a de-identified subject ID, COVID-19 status, age in years and sex. Where HLA class I and class II types were available, the types were taken from metadata supplied by the sample provider, not from assay-based typing.

As to this clone: Its antigen specificity is not known. Base quality data are lacking; no much larger clone is found one base away.

The immunoSEQ Assay, a bias-controlled multiplex PCR, was used to amplify TCRbeta CDR3 regions from genomic DNA. Per the source publication's procedure: The number of nucleated cells in each sample was estimated from the amplification of reference gene primers within the assay. To quantify the absolute abundance of each unique TCRbeta CDR3 rearrangement, sequence reads were collapsed and filtered. Productive Simpson clonality was computed per sample as the square root of Simpson's diversity index over productive rearrangements. TCRdb provides this immuneACCESS table in a form limited to in-frame rearrangements. Some clones are lacking; in checked studies, under half of them reflect an unresolved V gene, and why the rest are absent is not known. For V, J and clone size, that table is used; D and trimming come from the DNA. The sample yields about 210,000 clones; about 81% were counted once. The top ten hold about 9% of the sample.

The full study reports these points: The quantity of clinical and demographic metadata differed by source and by participant and was supplied without curation.

Participants in the prospective study were aged about 18 to 95 years, lived in 20 to 25 United States geographic areas, and enrolled through a virtual design. To assign participants to cohorts, the prospective study relied on clinical history that participants themselves reported in a screening survey and a study questionnaire. For ImmuneRACE Cohort 3, a participant was defined as recovered based on two consecutive negative NP/OP PCR tests, clearance by a healthcare professional, or resolution of symptoms. Each participant in the prospective study had whole blood, serum and a nasopharyngeal or oropharyngeal swab collected by mobile phlebotomists. Prospective study participants could optionally give additional blood draws and questionnaires over an approximately two-month period. Blood samples from the prospective study were shipped frozen or at room temperature prior to DNA extraction. From cysteine to phenylalanine, the CDR3 is 13 amino acids long. The kept DNA is CDR3 alone, 39 bases in frame from the first base. CDR1 and CDR2 are drawn from the germline V gene: SNHLY, FYNNEI. A distance of 8 bases separates the germline ends of V and J, which lose 3 bases and 5 bases respectively.

This chain joins TRBV2 to TRBJ1-5, with no confidently assigned D gene. This clonotype was obtained from a man in his forties who had recovered from COVID-19. The source material was PBMCs or T cells enriched from blood (not recorded which). The CDR3 amino acid sequence is: CASSEYTYQPQHF. The base sequence is TGTGCCAGCAGTGAGTACACCTATCAGCCCCAGCATTTT.